The sequence of this T cell receptor (beta chain) was determined in a study of T cell clones after liver transplantation. Method: immunoSEQ multiplex PCR; TCRdb's copy keeps in-frame clones and lacks some. The sample yields roughly 120,000 clones, just over 90% seen once. The CDR3 sequence is 13 residues long. Trimming took off 7 bases at V and 2 bases at J, with 12 bases between the two ends. The TCR was taken from a human patient who received a liver transplant. The graft donor may account for some of the T cells. This chain links TRBV23-1 with TRBJ2-7; perhaps TRBD2 as D (5 bases). TRBV23-1 falls under the ORF class, with uncertain function. The sample here was CD4+ T cells from blood, taken 12 months after liver transplant. The CDR3, as DNA: TGCGCCAGCACCCGGCCGGGAACCTACGAGCAGTACTTC. Its translation is CASTRPGTYEQYF.